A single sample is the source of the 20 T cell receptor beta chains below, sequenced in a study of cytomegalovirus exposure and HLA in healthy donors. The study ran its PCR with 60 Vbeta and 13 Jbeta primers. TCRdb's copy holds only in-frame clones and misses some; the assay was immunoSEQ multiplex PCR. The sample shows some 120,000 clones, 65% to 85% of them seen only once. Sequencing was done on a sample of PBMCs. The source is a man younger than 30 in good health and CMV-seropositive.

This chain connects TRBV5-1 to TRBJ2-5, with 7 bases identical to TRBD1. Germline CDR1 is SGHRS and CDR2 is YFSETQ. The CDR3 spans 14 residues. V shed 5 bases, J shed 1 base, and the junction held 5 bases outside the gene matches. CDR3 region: CASRYDRAQETQYF. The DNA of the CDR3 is TGCGCCAGCAGGTATGACAGGGCCCAAGAGACCCAGTACTTC.

The CDR3 nucleotides are TGCGCCAGCAACACAGGGGGAGATTCACCCCTCCACTTT. It is translated as CASNTGGDSPLHF. This chain connects TRBV4-3 to TRBJ1-6, with 8 nucleotides matching TRBD1. Germline lookup yields CDR1 LGHNA and CDR2 YSLEER. The V and J ends lost 7 bases and 8 bases, in that order; junction bases with no gene match: 4. This CDR3 is 13 amino acids long.

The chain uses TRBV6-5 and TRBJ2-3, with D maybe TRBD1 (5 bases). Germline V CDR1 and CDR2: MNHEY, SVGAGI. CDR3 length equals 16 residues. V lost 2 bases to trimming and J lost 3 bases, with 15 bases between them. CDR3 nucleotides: TGTGCCAGCAGTTACAACGGACAATCCGGTACAGATACGCAGTATTTT. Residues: CASSYNGQSGTDTQYF.

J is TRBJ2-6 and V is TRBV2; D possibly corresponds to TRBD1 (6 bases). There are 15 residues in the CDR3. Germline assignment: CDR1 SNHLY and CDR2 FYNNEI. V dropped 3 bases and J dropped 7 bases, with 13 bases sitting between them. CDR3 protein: CASSDRGRGANVLTF. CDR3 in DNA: TGTGCCAGCAGTGACAGGGGCCGTGGTGCCAACGTCCTGACTTTC.

The CDR3 reads CASSGAPGETQYF. CDR3 sequence (DNA): TGTGCCAGCAGCGGTGCACCCGGAGAGACCCAGTACTTC. This chain joins TRBV9 and TRBJ2-5, with D unclear. The ends were cut back, 3 bases at V and 4 bases at J, with 10 bases in the middle. The germline CDR1 and CDR2 sequences are SGDLS and YYNGEE. The CDR3 totals 13 residues.

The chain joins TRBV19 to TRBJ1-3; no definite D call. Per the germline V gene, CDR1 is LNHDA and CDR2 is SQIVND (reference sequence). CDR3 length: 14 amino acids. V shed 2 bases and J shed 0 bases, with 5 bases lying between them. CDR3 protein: CASSITGSGNTIYF. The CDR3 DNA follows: TGTGCCAGTAGTATAACGGGCTCTGGAAACACCATATATTTT.

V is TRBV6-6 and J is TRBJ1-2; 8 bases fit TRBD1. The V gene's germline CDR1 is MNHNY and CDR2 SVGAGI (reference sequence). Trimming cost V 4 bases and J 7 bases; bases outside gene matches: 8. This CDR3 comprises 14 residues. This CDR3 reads CASSLDRALGGYTF. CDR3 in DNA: TGTGCCAGCAGTTTGGACAGGGCCTTGGGTGGCTACACCTTC.

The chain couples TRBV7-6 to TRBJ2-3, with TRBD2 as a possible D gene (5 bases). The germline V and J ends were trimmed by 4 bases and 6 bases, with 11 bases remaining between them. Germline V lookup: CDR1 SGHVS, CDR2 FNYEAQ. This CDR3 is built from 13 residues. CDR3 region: CASSYRSGDTQYF. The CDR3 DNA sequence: TGTGCCAGCAGCTACCGATCGGGGGATACGCAGTATTTT.

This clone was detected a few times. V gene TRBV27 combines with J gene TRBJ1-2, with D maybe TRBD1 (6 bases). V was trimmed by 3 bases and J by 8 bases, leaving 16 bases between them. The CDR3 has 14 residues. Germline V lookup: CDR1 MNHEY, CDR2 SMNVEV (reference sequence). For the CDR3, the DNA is TGTGCCAGCAGTTTTCGCGGCAGGGGATCGGGCTACACCTTC. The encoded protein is CASSFRGRGSGYTF.

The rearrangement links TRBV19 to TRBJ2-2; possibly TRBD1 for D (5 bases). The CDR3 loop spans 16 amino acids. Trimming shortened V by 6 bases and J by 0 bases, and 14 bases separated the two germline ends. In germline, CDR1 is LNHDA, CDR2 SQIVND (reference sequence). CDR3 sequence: CASSGLPTANTGELFF. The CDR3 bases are TGTGCCAGTAGCGGATTACCGACAGCGAACACCGGGGAGCTGTTTTTT. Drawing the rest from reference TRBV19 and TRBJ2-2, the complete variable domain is DGGITQSPKYLFRKEGQNVTLSCEQNLNHDAMYWYRQDPGQGLRLIYYSQIVNDFQKGDIAEGYSVSREKKESFPLTVTSAQKNPTAFYLCASSGLPTANTGELFFGEGSRLTVL.

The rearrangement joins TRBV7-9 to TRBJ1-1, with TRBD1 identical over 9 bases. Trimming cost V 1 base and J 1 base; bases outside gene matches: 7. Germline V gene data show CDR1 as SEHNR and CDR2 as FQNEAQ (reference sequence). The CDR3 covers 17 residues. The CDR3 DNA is TGTGCCAGCAGCTTAGGATACAGGGGGCAGACGAACACTGAAGCTTTCTTT. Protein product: CASSLGYRGQTNTEAFF. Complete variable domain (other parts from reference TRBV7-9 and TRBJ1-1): DTGVSQNPRHKITKRGQNVTFRCDPISEHNRLYWYRQTLGQGPEFLTYFQNEAQLEKSRLLSDRFSAERPKGSFSTLEIQRTEQGDSAMYLCASSLGYRGQTNTEAFFGQGTRLTVV.

This CDR3 is CASSSTRTGTGHYNEQFF. In DNA form, the CDR3 reads TGTGCCAGCAGCTCCACCAGAACCGGGACAGGCCACTACAATGAGCAGTTCTTC. J is TRBJ2-1 and V is TRBV7-9; 8 bases line up with TRBD1. The CDR3 loop spans 18 amino acids. Germline values: CDR1 SEHNR, CDR2 FQNEAQ (reference sequence). The V segment lost 4 bases and the J segment 3 bases; nucleotides outside the gene matches: 14.

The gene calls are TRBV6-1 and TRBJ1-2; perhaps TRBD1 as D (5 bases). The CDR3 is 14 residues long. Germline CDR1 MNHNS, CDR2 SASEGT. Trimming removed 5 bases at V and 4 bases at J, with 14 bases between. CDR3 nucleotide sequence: TGTGCCAGCAGTCCCACAGGAGAAACCTATGGCTACACCTTC. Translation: CASSPTGETYGYTF.

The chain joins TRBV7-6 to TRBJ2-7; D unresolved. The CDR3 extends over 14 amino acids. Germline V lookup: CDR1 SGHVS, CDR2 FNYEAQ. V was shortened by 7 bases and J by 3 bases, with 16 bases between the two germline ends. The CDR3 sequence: CASTPHMGDYEQYF. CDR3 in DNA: TGTGCCAGCACCCCCCACATGGGCGACTACGAGCAGTACTTC.

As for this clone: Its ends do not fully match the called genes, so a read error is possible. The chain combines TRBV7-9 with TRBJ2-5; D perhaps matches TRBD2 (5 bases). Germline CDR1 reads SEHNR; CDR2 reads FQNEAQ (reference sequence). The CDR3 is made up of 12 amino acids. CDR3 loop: CSSSLEEETQYF. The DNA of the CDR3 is TGTTCCAGCAGCTTGGAGGAAGAGACCCAGTACTTC.

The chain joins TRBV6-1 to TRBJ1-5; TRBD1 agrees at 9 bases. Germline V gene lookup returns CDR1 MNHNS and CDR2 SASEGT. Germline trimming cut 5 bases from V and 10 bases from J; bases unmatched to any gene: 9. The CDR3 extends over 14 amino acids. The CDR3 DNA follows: TGTGCCAGCAGTTTAAGACAGGGGGGAGATCCCCAGCATTTT. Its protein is CASSLRQGGDPQHF.

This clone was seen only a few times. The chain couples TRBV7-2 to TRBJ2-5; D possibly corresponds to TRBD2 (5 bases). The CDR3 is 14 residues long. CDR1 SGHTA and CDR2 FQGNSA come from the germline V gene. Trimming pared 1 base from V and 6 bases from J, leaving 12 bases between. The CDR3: CASSLGEGAQTQYF. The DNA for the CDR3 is TGTGCCAGCAGCTTAGGCGAGGGCGCACAGACCCAGTACTTC.

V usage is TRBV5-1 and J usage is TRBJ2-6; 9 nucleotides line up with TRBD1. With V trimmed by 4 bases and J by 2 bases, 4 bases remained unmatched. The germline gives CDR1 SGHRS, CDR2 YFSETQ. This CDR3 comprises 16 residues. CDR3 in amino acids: CASSATGGTGANVLTF. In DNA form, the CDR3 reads TGCGCCAGCAGCGCGACAGGGGGAACTGGGGCCAACGTCCTGACTTTC.

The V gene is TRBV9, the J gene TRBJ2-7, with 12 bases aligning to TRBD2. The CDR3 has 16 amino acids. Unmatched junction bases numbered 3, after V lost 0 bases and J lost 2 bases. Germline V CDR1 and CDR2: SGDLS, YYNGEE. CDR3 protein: CASSVGGLAGTYEQYF. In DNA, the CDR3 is TGTGCCAGCAGCGTAGGTGGACTAGCGGGGACCTACGAGCAGTACTTC.

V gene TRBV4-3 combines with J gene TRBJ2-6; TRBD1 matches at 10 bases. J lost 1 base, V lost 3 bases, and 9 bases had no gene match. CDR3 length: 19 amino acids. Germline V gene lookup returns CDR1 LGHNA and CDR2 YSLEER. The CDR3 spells CASSHTPGQGFSGANVLTF. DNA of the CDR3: TGCGCCAGCAGCCACACCCCGGGACAGGGGTTTTCTGGGGCCAACGTCCTGACTTTC.